The entry below describes one T cell receptor (beta chain). The assay was immunoSEQ multiplex PCR, and TCRdb's table has in-frame clones only and misses some. The sample holds about 180,000 clones, 84% seen once. This entry is derived from a study of blood T cell repertoires in COVID-19. Study-wide background: The United States, Italy and Spain provided the acute and convalescent COVID-19 samples.

J gave up 7 bases and V 6 bases, and 9 bases lay outside the gene matches. CDR1 LNHDA and CDR2 SQIVND come from the germline V gene (reference sequence). There are 14 residues in the CDR3. The source is a human donor in a cohort sampled during active COVID-19. The V call is TRBV19, the J call TRBJ1-5; 7 nucleotides agree with TRBD1. Specimen: peripheral blood. The CDR3 sequence: CASRPLGGEQPQHF. In DNA, the CDR3 is TGTGCCAGTAGGCCGTTAGGGGGCGAGCAGCCCCAGCATTTT.